A selection of T cell receptor beta chains follows, all from one sample in a study of blood T cell repertoires in COVID-19. Produced via immunoSEQ multiplex PCR; TCRdb's table is partial and in-frame only. This repertoire shows 150,000 to 200,000 clones, approximately 93% found once; its top ten account for 2%. The sequenced sample consisted of peripheral blood. These receptors came from a woman aged 55-70 years with COVID-19, enrolled during active disease. Each CDR3 is given with its conserved first and last residue. D genes are given only for firm matches. Some rows have no size entry. The others give once, few or many, or a class for an expanded clone.

length: 15
size: NA
D: TRBD1
V: TRBV7-9
J: TRBJ2-5
CDR3: CASSTGTGIQETQYF
DNA: TGTGCCAGCAGCACCGGGACAGGAATCCAAGAGACCCAGTACTTC

length: 13
size: NA
D: NA
V: TRBV6-4
J: TRBJ2-7
CDR3: CASSDSRGGEQYF
DNA: TGTGCCAGCAGTGACAGCAGGGGTGGTGAGCAGTACTTC

length: 17
size: NA
D: TRBD1
V: TRBV7-2
J: TRBJ2-2
CDR3: CASSGIQGSWGTGELFF
DNA: TGTGCCAGCAGCGGAATACAGGGGTCTTGGGGCACCGGGGAGCTGTTTTTT

length: 15
size: NA
D: NA
V: TRBV11-2
J: TRBJ1-6
CDR3: CASSPYQGRESPLHF
DNA: TGTGCCAGCAGCCCATACCAGGGGAGGGAATCACCCCTCCACTTT

length: 15
size: NA
D: NA
V: TRBV30
J: TRBJ1-5
CDR3: CAWSDSNRLNQPQHF
DNA: TGTGCCTGGAGTGACAGCAATAGGCTTAATCAGCCCCAGCATTTT

length: 14
size: NA
D: NA
V: TRBV4-1
J: TRBJ2-7
CDR3: CASSYGINNYEQYF
DNA: TGCGCCAGCAGCTACGGGATCAATAACTACGAGCAGTACTTC

length: 16
size: once
D: NA
V: TRBV23-1
J: TRBJ1-1
CDR3: CASSHHNTGTDTEAFF
DNA: TGCGCCAGCAGCCATCACAACACAGGGACGGACACTGAAGCTTTCTTT

length: 14
size: once
D: NA
V: TRBV19
J: TRBJ1-1
CDR3: CASSSRQPNTEAFF
DNA: TGTGCCAGTAGTTCAAGACAGCCGAACACTGAAGCTTTCTTT

length: 19
size: NA
D: TRBD1
V: TRBV6-2/TRBV6-3
J: TRBJ2-2
CDR3: CASSPLFGQGAMSTGELFF
DNA: TGTGCCAGCAGTCCCCTTTTTGGACAGGGGGCGATGAGCACCGGGGAGCTGTTTTTT

length: 16
size: NA
D: NA
V: TRBV9
J: TRBJ2-1
CDR3: CASSVISGGAYNEQFF
DNA: TGTGCCAGCAGCGTAATATCCGGGGGAGCCTACAATGAGCAGTTCTTC

length: 14
size: NA
D: TRBD1
V: TRBV7-2
J: TRBJ1-6
CDR3: CASSDPTGSPPLHF
DNA: TGTGCCAGCAGCGACCCGACAGGGAGTCCACCCCTCCACTTT

length: 15
size: NA
D: NA
V: TRBV6-5
J: TRBJ2-7
CDR3: CASSPADGSSYEQYF
DNA: TGTGCCAGCAGCCCGGCGGACGGGAGCTCCTACGAGCAGTACTTC

length: 13
size: NA
D: NA
V: TRBV5-4
J: TRBJ1-2
CDR3: CASSLGTNYGYTF
DNA: TGTGCCAGCAGCTTGGGTACAAACTATGGCTACACCTTC

length: 14
size: NA
D: NA
V: TRBV7-2
J: TRBJ1-4
CDR3: CASSLAQGSEKLFF
DNA: TGTGCCAGCAGCTTAGCGCAGGGTAGTGAAAAACTGTTTTTT

length: 13
size: NA
D: NA
V: TRBV5-4
J: TRBJ2-7
CDR3: CASSGGARYEQYF
DNA: TGTGCCAGCAGCGGGGGGGCGCGCTACGAGCAGTACTTC

length: 17
size: NA
D: TRBD2
V: TRBV25-1
J: TRBJ2-5
CDR3: CASSLHRGGLFQETQYF
DNA: TGTGCCAGCAGTCTCCACCGCGGGGGTCTCTTCCAAGAGACCCAGTACTTC

length: 15
size: NA
D: TRBD1
V: TRBV7-2
J: TRBJ1-1
CDR3: CASSSSGQMNTEAFF
DNA: TGTGCCAGCAGCTCGTCGGGACAGATGAACACTGAAGCTTTCTTT

length: 17
size: NA
D: NA
V: TRBV5-4
J: TRBJ2-5
CDR3: CASSLEPAGVYQETQYF
DNA: TGTGCCAGCAGCTTGGAGCCCGCAGGGGTCTACCAAGAGACCCAGTACTTC

length: 12
size: NA
D: NA
V: TRBV10-3
J: TRBJ2-2
CDR3: CAIAMAPGELFF
DNA: TGTGCCATCGCCATGGCACCCGGGGAGCTGTTTTTT

length: 13
size: NA
D: TRBD1
V: TRBV2
J: TRBJ1-2
CDR3: CASRGQENYGYTF
DNA: TGTGCCAGCAGGGGACAGGAAAACTATGGCTACACCTTC

length: 16
size: NA
D: NA
V: TRBV11-2
J: TRBJ1-4
CDR3: CASRTMNTGTNEKLFF
DNA: TGTGCCAGCAGGACCATGAACACGGGAACTAATGAAAAACTGTTTTTT

length: 16
size: NA
D: TRBD2
V: TRBV5-1
J: TRBJ2-2
CDR3: CASSSTSGGDTGELFF
DNA: TGCGCCAGCAGCTCCACTAGCGGGGGGGACACCGGGGAGCTGTTTTTT

length: 11
size: NA
D: NA
V: TRBV30
J: TRBJ1-2
CDR3: CAGRGNYGYTF
DNA: TGTGCCGGAAGGGGGAACTATGGCTACACCTTC

length: 15
size: NA
D: NA
V: TRBV9
J: TRBJ2-5
CDR3: CASSVAPRERGTQYF
DNA: TGTGCCAGCAGCGTAGCTCCCAGGGAACGAGGGACCCAGTACTTC

length: 16
size: NA
D: TRBD1
V: TRBV25-1
J: TRBJ1-2
CDR3: CASSTPIQGTGSGYTF
DNA: TGTGCCAGCAGTACTCCTATTCAAGGGACAGGGAGCGGCTACACCTTC

length: 16
size: NA
D: TRBD1
V: TRBV5-4
J: TRBJ2-5
CDR3: CASGKTGGIVSETQYF
DNA: TGTGCCAGCGGGAAGACAGGGGGGATAGTTTCGGAGACCCAGTACTTC

length: 16
size: NA
D: NA
V: TRBV7-2
J: TRBJ1-6
CDR3: CASSLASWSYNSPLHF
DNA: TGTGCCAGCAGCTTAGCGTCTTGGAGTTATAATTCACCCCTCCACTTT

length: 15
size: NA
D: NA
V: TRBV11-3
J: TRBJ2-1
CDR3: CASSQMYISYNEQFF
DNA: TGTGCCAGCAGCCAGATGTATATCTCCTACAATGAGCAGTTCTTC

length: 16
size: NA
D: TRBD2
V: TRBV7-2
J: TRBJ2-3
CDR3: CASSPLGTSPAGSQYF
DNA: TGTGCCAGCAGCCCTCTAGGGACTAGCCCTGCGGGATCGCAGTATTTT

length: 14
size: NA
D: TRBD1
V: TRBV6-6
J: TRBJ1-2
CDR3: CASNSPDRGYGYTF
DNA: TGTGCCAGCAACAGCCCTGACAGGGGATATGGCTACACCTTC

length: 10
size: NA
D: TRBD1
V: TRBV20-1
J: TRBJ1-1
CDR3: CSANRDRAFF
DNA: TGCAGTGCTAACCGGGACAGAGCTTTCTTT

length: 14
size: NA
D: TRBD1
V: TRBV7-2
J: TRBJ2-7
CDR3: CASSFGQGVFEQYF
DNA: TGTGCCAGCAGCTTTGGGCAGGGGGTTTTCGAGCAGTACTTC

length: 16
size: NA
D: NA
V: TRBV7-9
J: TRBJ2-2
CDR3: CASSRRGQINTGELFF
DNA: TGTGCCAGCAGCCGACGTGGGCAGATCAACACCGGGGAGCTGTTTTTT

length: 15
size: NA
D: TRBD1
V: TRBV5-1
J: TRBJ2-3
CDR3: CASRPWDREGDTQYF
DNA: TGCGCCAGCCGCCCGTGGGACAGGGAGGGAGATACGCAGTATTTT

length: 15
size: NA
D: NA
V: TRBV30
J: TRBJ2-2
CDR3: CAWSRLRGNTGELFF
DNA: TGTGCCTGGAGTCGACTGCGGGGGAACACCGGGGAGCTGTTTTTT

length: 14
size: NA
D: TRBD1
V: TRBV24-1
J: TRBJ1-2
CDR3: CATSDVGQNYGYTF
DNA: TGTGCCACCAGTGACGTGGGACAGAACTATGGCTACACCTTC

length: 17
size: NA
D: TRBD2
V: TRBV3-1/TRBV3-2
J: TRBJ2-1
CDR3: CASSQVKRGSSYNEQFF
DNA: TGTGCCAGCAGCCAAGTGAAGCGGGGGTCCTCCTACAATGAGCAGTTCTTC

length: 13
size: NA
D: NA
V: TRBV5-1
J: TRBJ1-1
CDR3: CASSLTVNTEAFF
DNA: TGCGCCAGCAGCTTGACGGTGAACACTGAAGCTTTCTTT

length: 16
size: NA
D: NA
V: TRBV9
J: TRBJ1-6
CDR3: CASSVDLSLNNSPLHF
DNA: TGTGCCAGCAGCGTAGACCTTAGTCTAAATAATTCACCCCTCCACTTT

length: 15
size: NA
D: TRBD1
V: TRBV5-6
J: TRBJ1-1
CDR3: CASNTGTGINTEAFF
DNA: TGTGCCAGCAATACCGGGACAGGTATAAACACTGAAGCTTTCTTT